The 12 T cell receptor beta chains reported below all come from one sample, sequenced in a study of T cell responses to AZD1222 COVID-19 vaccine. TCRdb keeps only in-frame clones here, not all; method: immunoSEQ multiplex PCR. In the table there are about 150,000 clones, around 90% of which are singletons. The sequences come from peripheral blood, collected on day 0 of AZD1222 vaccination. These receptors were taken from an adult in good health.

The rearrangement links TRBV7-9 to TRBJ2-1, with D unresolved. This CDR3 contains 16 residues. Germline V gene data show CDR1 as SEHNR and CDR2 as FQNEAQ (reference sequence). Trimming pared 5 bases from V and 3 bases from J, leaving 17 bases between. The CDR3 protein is CASSPRLAANYNEQFF. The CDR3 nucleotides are TGTGCCAGCAGCCCCCGACTGGCGGCGAACTACAATGAGCAGTTCTTC. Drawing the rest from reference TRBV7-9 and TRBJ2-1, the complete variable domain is DTGVSQNPRHKITKRGQNVTFRCDPISEHNRLYWYRQTLGQGPEFLTYFQNEAQLEKSRLLSDRFSAERPKGSFSTLEIQRTEQGDSAMYLCASSPRLAANYNEQFFGPGTRLTVL.

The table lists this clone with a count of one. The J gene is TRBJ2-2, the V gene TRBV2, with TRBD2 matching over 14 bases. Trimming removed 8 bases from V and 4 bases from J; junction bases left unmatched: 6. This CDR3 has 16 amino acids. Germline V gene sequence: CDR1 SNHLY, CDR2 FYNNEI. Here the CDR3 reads CASLGTSGRGTGELFF. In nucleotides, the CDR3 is TGTGCCAGCCTTGGGACTAGCGGGAGAGGCACCGGGGAGCTGTTTTTT.

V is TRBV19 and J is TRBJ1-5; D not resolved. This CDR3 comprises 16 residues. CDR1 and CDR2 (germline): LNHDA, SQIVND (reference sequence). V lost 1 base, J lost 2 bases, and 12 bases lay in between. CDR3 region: CASSIVSTSGNQPQHF. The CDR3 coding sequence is TGTGCCAGTAGTATAGTCTCGACGTCGGGCAATCAGCCCCAGCATTTT. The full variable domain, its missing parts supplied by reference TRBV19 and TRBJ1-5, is DGGITQSPKYLFRKEGQNVTLSCEQNLNHDAMYWYRQDPGQGLRLIYYSQIVNDFQKGDIAEGYSVSREKKESFPLTVTSAQKNPTAFYLCASSIVSTSGNQPQHFGDGTRLSIL.

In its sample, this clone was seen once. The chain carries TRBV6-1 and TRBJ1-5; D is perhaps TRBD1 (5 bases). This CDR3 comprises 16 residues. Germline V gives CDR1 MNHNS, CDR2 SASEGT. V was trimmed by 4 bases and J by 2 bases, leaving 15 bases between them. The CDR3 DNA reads TGTGCCAGCAGTGCTACAGGACGGGTGGGCAATCAGCCCCAGCATTTT. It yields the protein CASSATGRVGNQPQHF.

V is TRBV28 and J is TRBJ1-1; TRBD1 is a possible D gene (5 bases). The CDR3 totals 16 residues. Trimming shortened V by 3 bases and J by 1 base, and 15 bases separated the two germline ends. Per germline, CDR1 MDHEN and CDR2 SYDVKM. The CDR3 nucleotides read TGTGCCAGCAGTTTCGGGATCGGGGGTGGGAACACTGAAGCTTTCTTT. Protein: CASSFGIGGGNTEAFF.

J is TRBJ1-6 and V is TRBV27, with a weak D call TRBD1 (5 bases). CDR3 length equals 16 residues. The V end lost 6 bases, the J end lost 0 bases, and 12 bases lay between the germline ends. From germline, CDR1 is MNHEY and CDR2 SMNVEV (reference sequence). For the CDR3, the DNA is TGTGCCAGCAGGTCCGGCGGGGGCTCCTATAATTCACCCCTCCACTTT. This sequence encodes CASRSGGGSYNSPLHF.

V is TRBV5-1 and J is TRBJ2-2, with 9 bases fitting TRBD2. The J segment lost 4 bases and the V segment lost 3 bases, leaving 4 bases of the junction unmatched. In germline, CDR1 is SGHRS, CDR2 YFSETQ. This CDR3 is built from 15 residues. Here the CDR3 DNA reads TGCGCCAGCAGCTACCAAGCGGGAGGCACCGGGGAGCTGTTTTTT. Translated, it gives CASSYQAGGTGELFF.

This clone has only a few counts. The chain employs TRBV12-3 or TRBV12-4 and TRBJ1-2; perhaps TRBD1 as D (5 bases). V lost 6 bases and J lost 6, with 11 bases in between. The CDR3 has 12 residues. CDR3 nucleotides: TGTGCCAGCAGCATACGGGGGGATGGCTACACCTTC. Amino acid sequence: CASSIRGDGYTF.

The CDR3 reads CASMRSGYTEAFF. The CDR3 DNA reads TGCGCCAGCATGAGGAGTGGGTACACTGAAGCTTTCTTT. The chain couples TRBV10-1 to TRBJ1-1, with D unresolved. CDR1 and CDR2 from the germline V gene are WNHNN and SYGVQD (reference sequence). The CDR3 contains 13 residues. Trimming pared 7 bases from V and 3 bases from J, leaving 12 bases between.

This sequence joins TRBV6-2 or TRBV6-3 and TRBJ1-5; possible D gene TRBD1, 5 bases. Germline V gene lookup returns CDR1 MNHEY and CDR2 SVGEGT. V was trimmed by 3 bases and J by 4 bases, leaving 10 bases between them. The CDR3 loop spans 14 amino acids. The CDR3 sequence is CASSYAGRNQPQHF. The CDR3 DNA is TGTGCCAGCAGTTATGCAGGGAGAAATCAGCCCCAGCATTTT.

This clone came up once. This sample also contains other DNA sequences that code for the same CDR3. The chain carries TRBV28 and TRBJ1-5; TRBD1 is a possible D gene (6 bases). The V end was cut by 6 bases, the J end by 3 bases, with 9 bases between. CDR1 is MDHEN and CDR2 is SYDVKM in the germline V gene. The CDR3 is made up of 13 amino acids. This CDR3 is CASRTGHNQPQHF. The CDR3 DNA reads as TGTGCCAGCAGGACGGGACACAATCAGCCCCAGCATTTT.

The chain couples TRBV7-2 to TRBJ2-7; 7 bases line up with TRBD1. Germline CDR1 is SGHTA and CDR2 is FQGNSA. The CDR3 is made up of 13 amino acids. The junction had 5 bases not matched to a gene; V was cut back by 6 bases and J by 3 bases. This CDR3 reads CASSKGQNYEQYF. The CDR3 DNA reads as TGTGCCAGCAGTAAGGGACAGAACTACGAGCAGTACTTC.